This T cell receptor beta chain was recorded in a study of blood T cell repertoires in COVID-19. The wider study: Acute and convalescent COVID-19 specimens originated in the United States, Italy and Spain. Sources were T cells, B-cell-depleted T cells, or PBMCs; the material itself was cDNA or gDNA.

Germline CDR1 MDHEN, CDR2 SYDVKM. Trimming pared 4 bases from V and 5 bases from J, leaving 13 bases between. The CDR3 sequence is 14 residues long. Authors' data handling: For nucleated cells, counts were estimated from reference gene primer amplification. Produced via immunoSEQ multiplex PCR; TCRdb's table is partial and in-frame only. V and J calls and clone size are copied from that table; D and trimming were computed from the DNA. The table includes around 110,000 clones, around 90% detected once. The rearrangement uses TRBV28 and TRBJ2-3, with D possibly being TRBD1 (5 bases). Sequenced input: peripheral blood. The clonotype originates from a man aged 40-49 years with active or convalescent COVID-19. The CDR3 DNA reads TGTGCCAGCAGTTCATGGGGCCAAGGAGATACGCAGTATTTT. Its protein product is CASSSWGQGDTQYF.